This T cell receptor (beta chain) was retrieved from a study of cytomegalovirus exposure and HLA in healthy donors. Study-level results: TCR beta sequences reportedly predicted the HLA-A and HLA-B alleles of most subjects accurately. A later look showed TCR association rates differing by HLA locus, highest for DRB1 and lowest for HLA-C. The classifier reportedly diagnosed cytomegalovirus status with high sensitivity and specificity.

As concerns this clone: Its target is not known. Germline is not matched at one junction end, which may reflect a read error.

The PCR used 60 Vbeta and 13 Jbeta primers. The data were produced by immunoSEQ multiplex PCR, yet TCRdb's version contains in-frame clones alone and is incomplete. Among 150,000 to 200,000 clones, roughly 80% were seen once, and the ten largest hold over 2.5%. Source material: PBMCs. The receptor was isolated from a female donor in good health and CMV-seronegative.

The CDR3 here is CASSLIQRGSQYQETQYF. Written as DNA, the CDR3 is TGTGCTAGCAGCTTAATCCAGCGGGGGTCTCAGTACCAAGAGACCCAGTACTTC. The chain has TRBV7-7 and TRBJ2-5; TRBD2 matches at 8 bases. Germline CDR1 and CDR2: SSHAT and FNYEAQ (reference sequence). The CDR3 sequence is 18 residues long.